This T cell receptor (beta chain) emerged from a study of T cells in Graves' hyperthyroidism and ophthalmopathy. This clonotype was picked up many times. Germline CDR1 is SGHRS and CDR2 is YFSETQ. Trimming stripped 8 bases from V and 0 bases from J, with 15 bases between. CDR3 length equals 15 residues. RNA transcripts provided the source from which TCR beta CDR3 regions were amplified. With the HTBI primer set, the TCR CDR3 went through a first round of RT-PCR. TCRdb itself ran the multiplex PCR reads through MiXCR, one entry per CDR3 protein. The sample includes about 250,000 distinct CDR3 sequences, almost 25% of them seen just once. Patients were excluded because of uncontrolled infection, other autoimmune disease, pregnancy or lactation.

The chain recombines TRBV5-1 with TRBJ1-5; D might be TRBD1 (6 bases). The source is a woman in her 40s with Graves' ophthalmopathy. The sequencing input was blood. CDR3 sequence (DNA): TGCGCCAGACAAGACGGGACAAATAGCAATCAGCCCCAGCATTTT. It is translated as CARQDGTNSNQPQHF.